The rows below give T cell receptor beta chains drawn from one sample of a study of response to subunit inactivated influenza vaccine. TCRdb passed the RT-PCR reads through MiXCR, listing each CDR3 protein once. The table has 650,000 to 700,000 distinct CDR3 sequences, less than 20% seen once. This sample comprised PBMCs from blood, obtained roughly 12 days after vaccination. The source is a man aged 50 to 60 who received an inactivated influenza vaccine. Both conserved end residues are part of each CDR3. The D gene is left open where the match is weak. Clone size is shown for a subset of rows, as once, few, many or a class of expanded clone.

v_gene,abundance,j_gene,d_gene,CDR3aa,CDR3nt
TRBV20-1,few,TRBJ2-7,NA,CSARPSGETGTYEQYF,TGCAGTGCTAGACCCTCTGGGGAAACAGGGACCTACGAGCAGTACTTC
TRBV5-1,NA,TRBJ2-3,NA,CASTEYFDRSTDTQYF,TGCGCCAGCACCGAATATTTTGACAGGAGCACAGATACGCAGTATTTT
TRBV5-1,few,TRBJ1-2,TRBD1,CASSGLVGTGLYGYTF,TGCGCCAGCAGCGGGCTTGTGGGGACAGGCCTCTATGGCTACACCTTC
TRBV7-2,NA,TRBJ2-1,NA,CASRELRGNYNEQFF,TGTGCCAGCAGGGAACTCCGGGGAAACTACAATGAGCAGTTCTTC
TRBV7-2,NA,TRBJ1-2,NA,CASSSNTGPYGYTF,TGTGCCAGCAGCTCGAATACAGGTCCCTATGGCTACACCTTC
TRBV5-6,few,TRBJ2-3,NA,CASSSLARDDTQYF,TGTGCCAGCAGTAGCTTGGCGAGAGATGATACGCAGTATTTT
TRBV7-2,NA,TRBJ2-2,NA,CASSFKTGPGELFF,TGTGCCAGCAGCTTTAAAACAGGTCCCGGGGAGCTGTTTTTT
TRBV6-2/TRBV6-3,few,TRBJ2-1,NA,CASSYSYTLQGERGNEQFF,TGTGCCAGCAGTTACTCGTACACGCTACAGGGGGAGCGGGGCAATGAGCAGTTCTTC
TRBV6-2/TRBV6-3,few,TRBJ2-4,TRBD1,CASSEGQLLGQYF,TGTGCCAGCAGTGAGGGACAGCTCCTTGGGCAGTACTTC
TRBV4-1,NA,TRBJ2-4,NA,CASSQGRLVLAKNIQYF,TGCGCCAGCAGCCAAGGGAGACTAGTGTTAGCCAAAAACATTCAGTACTTC
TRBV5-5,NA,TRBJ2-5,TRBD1,CASSIGTGGLETQYF,TGTGCCAGCAGCATAGGGACAGGGGGGTTGGAGACCCAGTACTTC
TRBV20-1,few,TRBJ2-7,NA,CSASRSRGAYEQYF,TGCAGTGCCAGCCGGTCAAGGGGAGCCTACGAGCAGTACTTC
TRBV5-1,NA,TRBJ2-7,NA,CASSLTGPDEQYF,TGCGCCAGCAGCTTGACAGGGCCCGACGAGCAGTACTTC
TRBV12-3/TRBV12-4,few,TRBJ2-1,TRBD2,CASRRTSGVLYNEQFF,TGTGCCAGCAGACGGACTAGCGGGGTCCTTTACAATGAGCAGTTCTTC
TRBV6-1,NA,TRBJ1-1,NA,CASRVQPMNTEAFF,TGTGCCAGCAGGGTACAGCCGATGAACACTGAAGCTTTCTTT
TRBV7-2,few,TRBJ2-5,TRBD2,CASSLTSGRVQETQYF,TGTGCCAGCAGCTTAACTAGCGGGAGGGTACAAGAGACCCAGTACTTC
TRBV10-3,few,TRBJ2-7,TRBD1,CAISELTGSTYEQYF,TGTGCCATCAGTGAGTTGACAGGGTCAACCTACGAGCAGTACTTC
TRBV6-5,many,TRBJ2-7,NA,CASSYRAGSSYEQYF,TGTGCCAGCAGTTACCGGGCGGGATCAAGCTACGAGCAGTACTTC
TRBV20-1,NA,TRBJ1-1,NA,CSARGYGENTEAFF,TGCAGTGCTAGGGGGTACGGGGAAAACACTGAAGCTTTCTTT
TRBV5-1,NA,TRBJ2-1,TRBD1,CASSRMGQGDNEQFF,TGCGCCAGCAGCCGCATGGGACAGGGCGACAATGAGCAGTTCTTC
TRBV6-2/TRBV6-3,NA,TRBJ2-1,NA,CASSFNDVAQLNF,TGTGCCAGCAGTTTTAACGACGTCGCACAGCTTAACTTC
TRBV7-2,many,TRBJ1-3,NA,CASSINFGTGNTIYF,TGTGCCAGCAGTATAAACTTCGGGACTGGAAACACCATATATTTT
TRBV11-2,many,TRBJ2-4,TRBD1,CASSQIDRGLAKNIQYF,TGTGCCAGCAGCCAAATAGACAGGGGGCTTGCCAAAAACATTCAGTACTTC
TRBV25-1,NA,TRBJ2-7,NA,CASSEYSAGEQYF,TGTGCCAGCAGTGAATATTCGGCGGGCGAGCAGTACTTC
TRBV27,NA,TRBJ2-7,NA,CASRLSGGLEQYF,TGTGCCAGCAGACTTTCAGGGGGGCTCGAGCAGTACTTC
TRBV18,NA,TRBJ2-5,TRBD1,CASSPPGFYGTEETQYF,TGTGCCAGCTCACCACCTGGGTTTTATGGGACAGAAGAGACCCAGTACTTC
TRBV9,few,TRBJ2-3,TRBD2,CASSFTRTSGTDTQYF,TGTGCCAGCAGCTTCACCCGGACTAGCGGCACAGATACGCAGTATTTT
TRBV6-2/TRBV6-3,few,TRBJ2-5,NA,CASSYPRQDWVIGTQYF,TGTGCCAGCAGTTACCCACGGCAGGATTGGGTGATAGGGACCCAGTACTTC
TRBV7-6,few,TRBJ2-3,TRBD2,CASSLSRGGQDTQYF,TGTGCCAGCAGCTTATCCCGGGGGGGCCAAGATACGCAGTATTTT
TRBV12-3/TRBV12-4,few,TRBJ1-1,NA,CASSPPGTLRTEAFF,TGTGCCAGCAGTCCCCCGGGGACCTTGAGGACTGAAGCTTTCTTT
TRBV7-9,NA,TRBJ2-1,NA,CASSLGAVPINEQFF,TGTGCCAGCAGCTTAGGAGCGGTTCCCATCAATGAGCAGTTCTTC
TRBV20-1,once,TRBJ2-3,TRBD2,CSTSGRGSTDTQYF,TGCAGTACTAGCGGGAGGGGCAGCACAGATACGCAGTATTTT
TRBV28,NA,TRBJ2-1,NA,CASILRGRFNEQFF,TGTGCCAGCATCCTCCGGGGGAGGTTCAATGAGCAGTTCTTC
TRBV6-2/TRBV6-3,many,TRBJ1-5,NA,CASKPAKIDQPQHF,TGTGCCAGCAAACCCGCCAAGATTGATCAGCCCCAGCATTTT
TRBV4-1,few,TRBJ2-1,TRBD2,CASSQSIAGIILF,TGCGCCAGCAGCCAATCTATAGCGGGAATAATACTCTTC
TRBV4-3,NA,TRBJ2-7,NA,CASSQDRTLRGYEQYF,TGCGCCAGCAGCCAAGATCGGACCCTCAGAGGCTACGAGCAGTACTTC
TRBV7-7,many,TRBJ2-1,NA,CASSLVGGNEQFF,TGTGCTAGCAGCTTAGTTGGGGGCAATGAGCAGTTCTTC
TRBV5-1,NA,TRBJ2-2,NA,CASSVVVAHTGELFF,TGCGCCAGCAGCGTTGTGGTAGCGCACACCGGGGAGCTGTTTTTT
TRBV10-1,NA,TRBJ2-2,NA,CASSAGTGNTGELFF,TGCGCCAGCAGTGCCGGGACGGGAAACACCGGGGAGCTGTTTTTT
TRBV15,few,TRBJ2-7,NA,CATSRDRGPSYEQYF,TGTGCCACCAGCAGAGACAGGGGCCCCTCCTACGAGCAGTACTTC
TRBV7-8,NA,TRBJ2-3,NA,CASSLELAEDTQYF,TGTGCCAGCAGCTTAGAACTAGCAGAGGATACGCAGTATTTT
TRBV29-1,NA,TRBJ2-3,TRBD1,CSVPKGATDTQYF,TGCAGCGTCCCAAAGGGGGCCACAGATACGCAGTATTTT
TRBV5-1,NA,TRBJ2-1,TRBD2,CASSLNSGREQYAGNEQFF,TGCGCCAGCAGCTTAAATAGCGGGAGAGAACAGTATGCCGGGAATGAGCAGTTCTTC
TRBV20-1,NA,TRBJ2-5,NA,CSAREPQGLGETQYF,TGCAGTGCTAGAGAGCCTCAGGGTCTGGGGGAGACCCAGTACTTC
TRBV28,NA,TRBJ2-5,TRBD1,CASSTPDRGAQETQYF,TGTGCCAGCAGTACGCCGGACAGGGGGGCCCAAGAGACCCAGTACTTC
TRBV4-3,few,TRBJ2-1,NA,CASSQVGQRLGNEQFF,TGCGCCAGCAGCCAAGTAGGACAGCGCCTGGGGAATGAGCAGTTCTTC
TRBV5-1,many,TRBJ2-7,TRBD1,CASSPMRTGQSLYVGPYEQYF,TGCGCCAGCAGCCCCATGAGAACGGGACAGAGCCTATACGTGGGACCCTACGAGCAGTACTTC
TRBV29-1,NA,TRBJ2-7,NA,CSVGGNLGEQYF,TGCAGCGTTGGCGGGAATCTGGGCGAGCAGTACTTC
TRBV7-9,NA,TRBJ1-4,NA,CASSSPNEKLFF,TGTGCCAGCAGCTCCCCAAATGAAAAACTGTTTTTT